The 23 T cell receptor beta chains listed next were all sequenced from one sample in a study of cytomegalovirus exposure and HLA in healthy donors. PCR used 60 Vbeta primers and 13 Jbeta primers. Clones were read by immunoSEQ multiplex PCR, and TCRdb kept only the in-frame ones, dropping some. This sample has some 120,000 clones; more than 75% occur once, and the top ten carry more than 10%. Material: PBMCs. The receptors here all came from a woman in her 40s in good health and CMV-seropositive.

Comments on this clone: The sample contains more than one DNA sequence encoding this CDR3. J is TRBJ1-2 and V is TRBV5-1, with a tentative D call TRBD1 (5 bases). V was pared by 2 bases and J by 4 bases, with 12 bases between. The germline V gene encodes CDR1 SGHRS and CDR2 YFSETQ. The CDR3 covers 14 residues. CDR3 region: CASSFGQGGYGYTF. The CDR3 nucleotides read TGCGCCAGCAGCTTCGGGCAGGGCGGCTATGGCTACACCTTC.

V usage is TRBV6-1 and J usage is TRBJ1-2; 7 bases agree with TRBD1. The V segment lost 7 bases and the J segment 4 bases; nucleotides outside the gene matches: 6. There are 13 residues in the CDR3. Germline loops: CDR1 MNHNS, CDR2 SASEGT. The CDR3 coding sequence is TGTGCCAGCATACAGGGGCAAGTCTATGGCTACACCTTC. Translated, it gives CASIQGQVYGYTF.

This clone was detected once. CDR3 DNA: TGTGCCAGCAGTTTCGGACTGGTGGGGATGAACACTGAAGCTTTCTTT. Translation gives CASSFGLVGMNTEAFF. The gene calls are TRBV27 and TRBJ1-1; D is undetermined. The CDR3 sequence is 16 residues long. CDR1 MNHEY and CDR2 SMNVEV come from the germline V gene (reference sequence). V lost 3 bases and J 0 bases, leaving 14 bases between the germline ends.

V usage is TRBV4-1 and J usage is TRBJ1-1, with D possibly TRBD1 on 6 matching bases. Trimming stripped 0 bases from V and 5 bases from J, with 16 bases between. The CDR3 extends over 16 amino acids. Germline values: CDR1 MGHRA, CDR2 YSYEKL. The CDR3 region has the DNA TGCGCCAGCAGCCAAGAGGTCAGGGGCCTGGGTACTGAAGCTTTCTTT. Encoded protein: CASSQEVRGLGTEAFF.

This chain joins TRBV5-1 and TRBJ2-1; D gene uncertain. The germline V gene encodes CDR1 SGHRS and CDR2 YFSETQ. Trimming shortened V by 2 bases and J by 8 bases, and 11 bases separated the two germline ends. The CDR3 has 13 residues. CDR3 loop: CASSFLVNYEQFF. In DNA form, the CDR3 reads TGCGCCAGCAGCTTCCTAGTTAACTATGAGCAGTTCTTC. Filled out from reference TRBV5-1 and TRBJ2-1, the complete variable domain reads KAGVTQTPRYLIKTRGQQVTLSCSPISGHRSVSWYQQTPGQGLQFLFEYFSETQRNKGNFPGRFSGRQFSNSRSEMNVSTLELGDSALYLCASSFLVNYEQFFGPGTRLTVL.

This clone was observed a single time. V gene TRBV11-2 combines with J gene TRBJ1-1; TRBD1 agrees at 10 bases. CDR1 and CDR2 (germline): SGHAT, FQNNGV. V shed 4 bases and J 4 bases; nucleotides not matched to a gene: 6. The CDR3 extends over 15 amino acids. The CDR3 nucleotides are TGTGCCAGCAGCTCCTGGACAGGGGGAAGCACTGAAGCTTTCTTT. It is translated as CASSSWTGGSTEAFF. Supplemented by reference TRBV11-2 and TRBJ1-1, the full variable domain reads EAGVAQSPRYKIIEKRQSVAFWCNPISGHATLYWYQQILGQGPKLLIQFQNNGVVDDSQLPKDRFSAERLKGVDSTLKIQPAKLEDSAVYLCASSSWTGGSTEAFFGQGTRLTVV.

The gene calls are TRBV30 and TRBJ1-5; D is perhaps TRBD1 (6 bases). This CDR3 contains 13 residues. The V gene's germline CDR1 is GTSNPN and CDR2 SVGIG (reference sequence). Between the trimmed V and J ends, which lost 6 bases and 5 bases, there was a span of 14 bases. CDR3 loop: CACRTATDQPQHF. The CDR3 nucleotides are TGTGCCTGCCGGACAGCGACAGATCAGCCCCAGCATTTT.

The chain uses TRBV30 and TRBJ2-5, with 8 bases fitting TRBD2. Trimming cost V 3 bases and J 5 bases; bases outside gene matches: 8. The CDR3 loop spans 14 amino acids. The V gene's germline CDR1 is GTSNPN and CDR2 SVGIG (reference sequence). CDR3 in DNA: TGTGCCTGGAGGGAAGCGGGGGCGATTGAGACCCAGTACTTC. It is translated as CAWREAGAIETQYF.

The chain recombines TRBV5-1 with TRBJ2-7, with no clear D. V was shortened by 4 bases and J by 2 bases, with 16 bases between the two germline ends. Germline CDR1 reads SGHRS; CDR2 reads YFSETQ. This CDR3 comprises 15 residues. CDR3 sequence reads: CASSPAASNTYEQYF. DNA of the CDR3: TGCGCCAGCAGCCCCGCGGCCTCGAACACCTACGAGCAGTACTTC.

The sample holds a few counts of this clone. The genes are TRBV5-4 and TRBJ1-2; no clear D gene. CDR1 and CDR2 from the germline V gene are SGHNT and YYREEE (reference sequence). The CDR3 consists of 13 residues. Trimming took 0 bases from V and 13 from J, leaving 16 bases between them. The CDR3 is CASSLGRFYGSTF. CDR3 DNA sequence: TGTGCCAGCAGCTTGGGACGGTTCTACGGGAGCACCTTC. Combining the CDR3 with reference TRBV5-4 and TRBJ1-2 gives the whole variable domain ETGVTQSPTHLIKTRGQQVTLRCSSQSGHNTVSWYQQALGQGPQFIFQYYREEENGRGNFPPRFSGLQFPNYSSELNVNALELDDSALYLCASSLGRFYGSTFGSGTRLTVV.

The gene calls are TRBV5-1 and TRBJ1-6; 10 bases match TRBD1. This CDR3 has 16 amino acids. The ends lost 5 bases at V and 10 bases at J; junction bases unmatched: 12. The V gene's germline CDR1 is SGHRS and CDR2 YFSETQ. The CDR3 DNA sequence: TGCGCCAGCAGGCCTGAAGGGACAGGGGTCGGCTCACCCCTCCACTTT. This encodes CASRPEGTGVGSPLHF.

The chain combines TRBV14 with TRBJ1-2; 7 bases match TRBD1. V dropped 4 bases and J dropped 5; count of bases not matched to a gene: 7. Germline V gene sequence: CDR1 SGHDN, CDR2 FVKESK. The CDR3 consists of 14 residues. CDR3 protein: CASSPRTGRYGYTF. The CDR3 region has the DNA TGTGCCAGCAGCCCTCGGACAGGCCGGTATGGCTACACCTTC.

Turning to this clone: Other DNA variants within this sample encode the same CDR3. The chain joins TRBV30 to TRBJ1-1; D gene unclear. Trimming removed 1 base from V and 1 base from J, with 4 bases in between. There are 12 residues in the CDR3. From germline, CDR1 is GTSNPN and CDR2 SVGIG (reference sequence). This chain's CDR3 is CAWSEQNTEAFF. CDR3 DNA: TGTGCCTGGAGTGAACAGAACACTGAAGCTTTCTTT.

The chain is built from TRBV2 and TRBJ1-5; TRBD1 agrees at 10 bases. The trim removed 8 bases at V and 2 bases at J, leaving 15 bases unmatched. The CDR3 runs to 18 residues. Per the germline V gene, CDR1 is SNHLY and CDR2 is FYNNEI. CDR3 protein: CASGRDRGLGSGNQPQHF. The DNA for the CDR3 is TGTGCCAGCGGCCGGGACAGGGGTCTCGGGTCGGGCAATCAGCCCCAGCATTTT.

The chain uses TRBV2 and TRBJ1-2; D perhaps matches TRBD1 (6 bases). The V and J ends lost 4 bases and 8 bases respectively, with 11 bases between them. The CDR3 length is 12 residues. Germline-derived CDR1 and CDR2 are SNHLY and FYNNEI. The CDR3 nucleotides are TGTGCCAGCAGTGGGGGGCTGCGGGGCTACACCTTC. Translation gives CASSGGLRGYTF.

The chain combines TRBV21-1 with TRBJ2-5; the table gives TRBD1 as D, unverified against the DNA. TRBV21-1 is termed a pseudogene. The CDR3 extends over 15 amino acids. In DNA, the CDR3 is TGTGCCAGCAGCTGCCGGGACAGGGTCGGAGAGACCCAGTACTTC. This codes for CASSCRDRVGETQYF.

Of note for this clone: The sample carries other DNA sequences with the same CDR3. The V call is TRBV9, the J call TRBJ2-6; D ambiguous. This CDR3 spans 14 amino acids. Trimming took off 4 bases at V and 2 bases at J, with 7 bases between the two ends. The germline V gene encodes CDR1 SGDLS and CDR2 YYNGEE. The CDR3 nucleotides are TGTGCCAGCAGCTCCCGGGCTGGGGCCAACGTCCTGACTTTC. This codes for CASSSRAGANVLTF.

This clone occurred once. The chain links TRBV6-5 to TRBJ2-7; D may be TRBD2 (7 bases). V dropped 7 bases and J dropped 6 bases, with 19 bases sitting between them. The CDR3 length is 14 residues. Germline CDR1 and CDR2: MNHEY and SVGAGI. CDR3 sequence reads: CASTPWGPGGEQYF. The CDR3 DNA is TGTGCCAGCACCCCCTGGGGGCCGGGGGGCGAGCAGTACTTC.

This clone was seen a few times. The CDR3 loop reads CASSDPGRGYNEQFF. The CDR3 nucleotides are TGTGCCAGCAGCGATCCGGGTCGCGGGTACAATGAGCAGTTCTTC. V and J are TRBV5-6 and TRBJ2-1; weak D call: TRBD2 (5 bases). The V end was cut by 4 bases, the J end by 4 bases, with 15 bases between. CDR3 length: 15 amino acids. Germline CDR1 reads SGHDT; CDR2 reads YYEEEE.

V gene TRBV5-1 combines with J gene TRBJ2-1; the match to TRBD2 covers 9 bases. V was clipped by 4 bases and J by 3 bases; unmatched bases: 5. CDR3 length: 15 amino acids. Germline V CDR1 and CDR2: SGHRS, YFSETQ. CDR3 protein: CASSRSGGDYNEQFF. Here the CDR3 DNA reads TGCGCCAGCAGCCGTAGCGGGGGAGACTACAATGAGCAGTTCTTC.

The J gene is TRBJ1-2, the V gene TRBV21-1. TRBV21-1 constitutes a pseudogene. This CDR3 region has 13 residues. The CDR3 sequence: CASSKRDAYGYTF. Here the CDR3 DNA reads TGTGCCAGCAGCAAGCGGGACGCTTATGGCTACACCTTC.

This clone appeared a single time. V and J are TRBV7-9 and TRBJ1-1, with 9 bases aligning to TRBD1. With 6 bases clipped from V and 4 bases from J, the junction kept 3 bases outside the gene matches. This CDR3 has 13 residues. Per the germline V gene, CDR1 is SEHNR and CDR2 is FQNEAQ (reference sequence). The CDR3 nucleotides read TGTGCCAGCAGGTGGACAGGGGCCACTGAAGCTTTCTTT. This encodes CASRWTGATEAFF.

This clone appeared once. The rearrangement joins TRBV15 to TRBJ2-5; 8 bases line up with TRBD2. J lost 0 bases, V lost 3 bases, and 9 bases had no gene match. The CDR3 has 17 amino acids. In germline, CDR1 is LNHNV, CDR2 YYDKDF (reference sequence). DNA of the CDR3: TGTGCCACCAGCAGGGGCATTAGCGGGGAACACCAAGAGACCCAGTACTTC. Translated, it gives CATSRGISGEHQETQYF.